Presented here are 18 T cell receptor beta chains from one specimen sequenced in a study of OX40 agonist ivuxolimab in advanced cancers. The method was immunoSEQ multiplex PCR; TCRdb's version includes in-frame clones alone and lacks a portion of them. The table includes tens of thousands of clones, 85% to 90% detected once. The starting material was CD4+ or CD8+ T cells sorted from blood, obtained in a trial of the OX40 agonist ivuxolimab. All receptors derive from an adult with an advanced solid tumor such as melanoma, head and neck, liver or kidney cancer.

This clone has a single count. V gene TRBV2 combines with J gene TRBJ1-5; D might be TRBD1 (5 bases). V lost 6 bases, J lost 1 base, and 10 bases lay in between. CDR1 is SNHLY and CDR2 is FYNNEI in the germline V gene. This CDR3 has 14 residues. CDR3 in DNA: TGTGCCAGCAGCCCGACAGAAAGCAATCAGCCCCAGCATTTT. Its protein is CASSPTESNQPQHF.

The V gene is TRBV7-9, the J gene TRBJ1-2, with 7 bases aligning to TRBD1. Germline trimming cut 1 base from V and 8 bases from J; bases unmatched to any gene: 10. Germline values: CDR1 SEHNR, CDR2 FQNEAQ (reference sequence). This CDR3 is 15 amino acids long. The CDR3 nucleotides read TGTGCCAGCAGCTTAGTCGTAGGGGGCCCGGACGGCTACACCTTC. It codes for CASSLVVGGPDGYTF.

As to this clone: Distinct nucleotide sequences in the sample also encode this CDR3. This rearrangement joins TRBV7-6 to TRBJ2-2; D might be TRBD2 (5 bases). V was shortened by 5 bases and J by 5 bases, with 12 bases between the two germline ends. The CDR3 totals 14 residues. Germline V gene sequence: CDR1 SGHVS, CDR2 FNYEAQ. This chain's CDR3 is CASSLGAETGELFF. CDR3 coding DNA: TGTGCCAGCAGCCTCGGAGCGGAGACCGGGGAGCTGTTTTTT.

The chain joins TRBV2 to TRBJ1-4; D gene uncertain. CDR3 length: 14 amino acids. The germline CDR1 and CDR2 sequences are SNHLY and FYNNEI. With 4 bases removed from V and 5 bases from J, the gap between germline ends came to 11 bases. CDR3 coding DNA: TGTGCCAGCAGTGTAAGGACGGGCAATGAAAAACTGTTTTTT. Protein: CASSVRTGNEKLFF.

J is TRBJ2-2 and V is TRBV28; possibly TRBD2 for D (6 bases). CDR1 and CDR2 (germline): MDHEN, SYDVKM. V was pared by 5 bases and J by 7 bases, with 14 bases between. The CDR3 consists of 14 residues. The CDR3 DNA follows: TGTGCCAGCAGTCTCCGGACTATCCACGGGGAGCTGTTTTTT. Residues: CASSLRTIHGELFF.

J is TRBJ2-7 and V is TRBV21-1; the DNA was not compared with TRBD2, the D call given in the table. TRBV21-1 is a documented pseudogene. This CDR3 has 14 residues. The CDR3 here is CAKRPEGRAYEQYF. The CDR3 DNA follows: TGTGCCAAGCGGCCCGAGGGAAGGGCCTACGAGCAGTACTTC.

The J gene is TRBJ2-2, the V gene TRBV28, with D possibly called TRBD1 or TRBD2 (5 bases each). V shed 7 bases and J shed 1 base, with 10 bases lying between them. The germline CDR1 and CDR2 sequences are MDHEN and SYDVKM. The CDR3 loop spans 14 amino acids. In DNA, the CDR3 is TGTGCCAGCAAGGGACGACTGAACACCGGGGAGCTGTTTTTT. It specifies CASKGRLNTGELFF.

V is TRBV7-9 and J is TRBJ2-7, with 7 bases fitting TRBD2. The ends lost 5 bases at V and 6 bases at J; junction bases unmatched: 16. In germline, CDR1 is SEHNR, CDR2 FQNEAQ (reference sequence). CDR3 length equals 16 residues. CDR3 residues: CASSPVGSGVSSEQYF. CDR3 sequence (DNA): TGTGCCAGCAGCCCGGTTGGCAGCGGGGTTTCATCCGAGCAGTACTTC.

The rearrangement uses TRBV25-1 and TRBJ2-3, with D unclear. With 0 bases removed from V and 0 bases from J, the gap between germline ends came to 7 bases. Germline assignment: CDR1 MGHDK and CDR2 SYGVNS. The CDR3 sequence is 15 residues long. The CDR3: CASSEYNPSTDTQYF. The CDR3, as DNA: TGTGCCAGCAGTGAATATAACCCGAGCACAGATACGCAGTATTTT. The entire variable domain, with the rest obtained from reference TRBV25-1 and TRBJ2-3, is as follows: EADIYQTPRYLVIGTGKKITLECSQTMGHDKMYWYQQDPGMELHLIHYSYGVNSTEKGDLSSESTVSRIRTEHFPLTLESARPSHTSQYLCASSEYNPSTDTQYFGPGTRLTVL.

This clone is a singleton in its sample. The rearrangement joins TRBV27 to TRBJ2-1; D is perhaps TRBD1 (5 bases). V was clipped by 3 bases and J by 4 bases, with 7 bases between them. Germline loops: CDR1 MNHEY, CDR2 SMNVEV (reference sequence). The CDR3 covers 13 residues. Here the CDR3 reads CASSFDSYNEQFF. In DNA form, the CDR3 reads TGTGCCAGCAGTTTCGACAGTTACAATGAGCAGTTCTTC.

This rearrangement joins TRBV9 to TRBJ1-4; the D gene is possibly TRBD1 (6 bases). The CDR3 consists of 15 residues. CDR1 is SGDLS and CDR2 is YYNGEE in the germline V gene. Trimming left V 0 bases short and J 7 bases short, with 13 bases between. CDR3 coding DNA: TGTGCCAGCAGCGTAGGGGGGGGCTCTGGTGAAAAACTGTTTTTT. It yields the protein CASSVGGGSGEKLFF.

The V call is TRBV7-6, the J call TRBJ1-2; a possible D gene is TRBD1 (6 bases). V dropped 5 bases and J dropped 3 bases, with 19 bases sitting between them. This CDR3 has 16 amino acids. Germline CDR1 SGHVS, CDR2 FNYEAQ. This CDR3 reads CASSPSFDKGDYGYTF. The CDR3 coding sequence is TGTGCCAGCAGCCCAAGTTTTGATAAGGGGGACTATGGCTACACCTTC.

V gene TRBV7-8 combines with J gene TRBJ1-1, with D perhaps matching TRBD1 (6 bases). The CDR3 contains 13 residues. CDR1 is SGHVS and CDR2 is FQNEAQ in the germline V gene. V lost 6 bases and J lost 4, with 12 bases in between. CDR3 nucleotide sequence: TGTGCCAGCAGTCCCACAGGGACCACTGAAGCTTTCTTT. Residues: CASSPTGTTEAFF.

The genes are TRBV4-1 and TRBJ2-7; the D gene is possibly TRBD2 (7 bases). The V and J ends lost 0 bases and 2 bases respectively, with 14 bases between them. The CDR3 extends over 16 amino acids. The germline CDR1 and CDR2 sequences are MGHRA and YSYEKL. CDR3 DNA: TGCGCCAGCAGCCAAGATCCGACGGGGGGCGCCTACGAGCAGTACTTC. This codes for CASSQDPTGGAYEQYF.

J is TRBJ1-4 and V is TRBV4-3; D gene ambiguous. This CDR3 is 14 amino acids long. Germline V gene data show CDR1 as LGHNA and CDR2 as YSLEER. V was trimmed by 2 bases and J by 8 bases, leaving 12 bases between them. CDR3 nucleotides: TGCGCCAGCAGCCAATCCTTAGTGGCCGAAAAACTGTTTTTT. Translating gives CASSQSLVAEKLFF.

The chain couples TRBV7-2 to TRBJ2-7, with TRBD1 identical over 10 bases. Germline V CDR1 and CDR2: SGHTA, FQGNSA. J was trimmed by 3 bases and V by 4 bases; bases with no gene match: 3. This CDR3 has 14 amino acids. The CDR3 reads CASSYWTGGYEQYF. The CDR3 DNA sequence: TGTGCCAGCAGCTACTGGACAGGGGGCTACGAGCAGTACTTC.

This clone was observed a few times. The V call is TRBV28, the J call TRBJ2-7; 10 bases align to TRBD2. With 6 bases clipped from V and 3 bases from J, the junction kept 11 bases outside the gene matches. The CDR3 has 16 amino acids. The germline V gene has CDR1 MDHEN and CDR2 SYDVKM. The CDR3 DNA reads as TGTGCCAGCAGCCTACAAAGCGGGAGGGCCTTCTACGAGCAGTACTTC. This sequence encodes CASSLQSGRAFYEQYF. Full variable domain (remainder filled in from reference TRBV28 and TRBJ2-7): DVKVTQSSRYLVKRTGEKVFLECVQDMDHENMFWYRQDPGLGLRLIYFSYDVKMKEKGDIPEGYSVSREKKERFSLILESASTNQTSMYLCASSLQSGRAFYEQYFGPGTRLTVT.

This chain joins TRBV23-1 and TRBJ2-7; maybe TRBD1 (5 bases). TRBV23-1 is noted as an ORF with a role that remains uncertain. The CDR3 spans 15 residues. Trimming removed 4 bases from V and 0 bases from J, with 13 bases in between. CDR3 residues: CASSLHHRSSYEQYF. CDR3 in DNA: TGCGCCAGCAGTCTACACCACAGGAGCTCCTACGAGCAGTACTTC.